This T cell receptor (beta chain) is drawn from a study of shared clonotypes between healthy human individuals. Study-level findings and limits: The sole specimen, blood, was sampled, and tissue repertoires likely differ.

CD45RO-negative cells were positively selected for CCR7, leaving out terminally differentiated effector memory CD45RA+ cells. As to this clone: Its antigen is not known.

Assay used: immunoSEQ multiplex PCR; TCRdb lists only in-frame clones, some missing. The data contain 2 million to 2.5 million clones, approximately 94% of them singletons. Sequenced input: naive CD8+ T cells from PBMCs. The source is a young man in good health. Some clones in this sample may be carry-over from other donors' samples.

The chain's CDR3 is CASSEGLALGENEQFF. CDR3 DNA: TGTGCCAGCAGCGAAGGACTAGCGCTTGGGGAGAATGAGCAGTTCTTC. The chain employs TRBV9 and TRBJ2-1; 9 bases match TRBD2. CDR3 length: 16 amino acids. Germline CDR1 is SGDLS and CDR2 is YYNGEE. V lost 3 bases to trimming and J lost 7 bases; unmatched junction nucleotides: 11.